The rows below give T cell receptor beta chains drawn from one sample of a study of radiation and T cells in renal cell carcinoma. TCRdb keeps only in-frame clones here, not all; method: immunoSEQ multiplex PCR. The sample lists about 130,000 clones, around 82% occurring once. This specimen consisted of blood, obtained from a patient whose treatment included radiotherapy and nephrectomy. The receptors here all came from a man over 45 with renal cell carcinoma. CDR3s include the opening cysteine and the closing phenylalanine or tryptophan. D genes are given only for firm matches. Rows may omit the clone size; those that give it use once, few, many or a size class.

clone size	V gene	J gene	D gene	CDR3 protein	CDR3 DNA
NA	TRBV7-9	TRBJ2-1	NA	CASSLLLTGSYNEQFF	TGTGCCAGCAGCTTACTCCTGACAGGATCCTACAATGAGCAGTTCTTC
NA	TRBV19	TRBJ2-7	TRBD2	CASSFASGSYEQYF	TGTGCCAGTAGTTTCGCTAGCGGCTCCTACGAGCAGTACTTC
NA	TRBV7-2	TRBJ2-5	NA	CASSPRPGPTEETQYF	TGTGCCAGCAGCCCTAGACCGGGACCTACGGAAGAGACCCAGTACTTC
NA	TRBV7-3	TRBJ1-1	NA	CASSLIRVQGGTEAFF	TGTGCCAGCAGCTTAATTAGGGTTCAGGGTGGGACTGAAGCTTTCTTT
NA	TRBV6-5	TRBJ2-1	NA	CASSLAQRDNEQFF	TGTGCCAGCAGTTTGGCACAGCGAGACAATGAGCAGTTCTTC
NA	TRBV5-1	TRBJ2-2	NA	CASSASLWGTGELFF	TGCGCCAGCAGCGCCTCCCTGTGGGGAACCGGGGAGCTGTTTTTT
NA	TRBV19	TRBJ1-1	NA	CASSIWGPSTEAFF	TGTGCCAGTAGTATATGGGGCCCTAGCACTGAAGCTTTCTTT
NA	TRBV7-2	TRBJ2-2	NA	CASSLAQNTGELFF	TGTGCCAGCAGCTTAGCGCAGAACACCGGGGAGCTGTTTTTT
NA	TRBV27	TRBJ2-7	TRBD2	CASRGAGVGYEQYF	TGTGCCAGCAGAGGAGCGGGGGTAGGGTACGAGCAGTACTTC
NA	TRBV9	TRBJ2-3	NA	CASNTNGLVTDTQYF	TGTGCCAGCAACACGAACGGGTTGGTGACAGATACGCAGTATTTT
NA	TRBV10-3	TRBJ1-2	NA	CAISEGTDYGYTF	TGTGCCATCAGTGAGGGGACGGACTATGGCTACACCTTC
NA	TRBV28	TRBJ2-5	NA	CASSLWDKKETQYF	TGTGCCAGCAGTTTATGGGACAAGAAAGAGACCCAGTACTTC
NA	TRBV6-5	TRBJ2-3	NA	CASSYRGGLYDTQYF	TGTGCCAGCAGTTATAGGGGGGGCCTGTATGATACGCAGTATTTT
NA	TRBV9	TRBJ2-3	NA	CASSVVGHGDTQYF	TGTGCCAGCAGCGTAGTGGGGCATGGAGATACGCAGTATTTT
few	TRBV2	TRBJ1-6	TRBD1	CASNTVGQGNSPLHF	TGTGCCAGCAATACTGTGGGACAGGGGAATTCACCCCTCCACTTT
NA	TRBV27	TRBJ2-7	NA	CASSLRGRDGWSSYEQYF	TGTGCCAGCAGTTTAAGAGGCAGGGACGGATGGAGCTCCTACGAGCAGTACTTC
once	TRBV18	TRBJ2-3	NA	CASSPLPGHGTDTQYF	TGTGCCAGCTCACCGTTGCCGGGGCATGGCACAGATACGCAGTATTTT
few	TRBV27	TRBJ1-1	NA	CASSFPGREAFF	TGTGCCAGCAGTTTTCCTGGACGGGAAGCTTTCTTT
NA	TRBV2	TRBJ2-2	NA	CASGDQGHGELFF	TGTGCCAGCGGGGACCAAGGACACGGGGAGCTGTTTTTT
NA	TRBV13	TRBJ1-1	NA	CASSLQDTEAFF	TGTGCCAGCAGCTTACAGGACACTGAAGCTTTCTTT
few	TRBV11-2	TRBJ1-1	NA	CASSLEFGVAFF	TGTGCCAGCAGCTTAGAATTTGGGGTCGCTTTCTTT
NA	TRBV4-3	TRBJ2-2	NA	CASSQNPQGNTGELFF	TGCGCCAGCAGCCAAAATCCACAGGGGAACACCGGGGAGCTGTTTTTT
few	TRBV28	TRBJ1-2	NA	CASSHRQDYGYTF	TGTGCCAGCAGCCATAGACAGGACTATGGCTACACCTTC
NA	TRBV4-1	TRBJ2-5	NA	CASSQDTSGGRETQYF	TGCGCCAGCAGCCAAGATACGTCAGGGGGGAGGGAGACCCAGTACTTC
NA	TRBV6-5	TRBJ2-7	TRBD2	CASSLAGSSYEQYF	TGTGCCAGCAGTTTAGCGGGGAGCTCCTACGAGCAGTACTTC